The source of this T cell receptor beta chain is a study of early T cells in non-severe SARS-CoV-2 infection. In the study overall: Sequenced material consisted of bulk RNA (from unsorted whole blood), and chains were unpaired.

TCRdb passed the 5' RACE reads through MiXCR, listing each CDR3 protein once. The repertoire holds 60,000 to 75,000 distinct CDR3 sequences, with 10% to 15% as singletons. This clonotype appeared a few times. The germline gives CDR1 MNHEY, CDR2 SVGEGT. The CDR3 spans 12 residues. Trimming took off 7 bases at V and 5 bases at J, with 11 bases between the two ends. The rearrangement joins TRBV6-2 or TRBV6-3 to TRBJ1-1; no clear D. This receptor was taken from an adult who was a healthcare worker with PCR-confirmed SARS-CoV-2 infection or an uninfected control (not recorded which). The source was whole blood, collected at baseline. The CDR3 DNA follows: TGTGCCAGCACCTATGGGAGGACTGAAGCTTTCTTT. The encoded protein is CASTYGRTEAFF.